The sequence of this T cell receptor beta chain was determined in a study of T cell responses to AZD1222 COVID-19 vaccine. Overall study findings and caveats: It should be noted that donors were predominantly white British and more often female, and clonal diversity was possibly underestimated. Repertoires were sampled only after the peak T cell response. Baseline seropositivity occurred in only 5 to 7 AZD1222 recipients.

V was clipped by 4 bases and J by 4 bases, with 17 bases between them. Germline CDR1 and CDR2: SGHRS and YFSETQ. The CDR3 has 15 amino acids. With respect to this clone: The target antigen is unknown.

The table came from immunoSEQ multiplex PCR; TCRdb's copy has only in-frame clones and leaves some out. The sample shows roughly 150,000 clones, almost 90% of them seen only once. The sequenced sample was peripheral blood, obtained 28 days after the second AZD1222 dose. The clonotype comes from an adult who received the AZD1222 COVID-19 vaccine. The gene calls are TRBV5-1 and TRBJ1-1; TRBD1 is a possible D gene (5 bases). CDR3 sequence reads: CASSTVPGPGTEAFF. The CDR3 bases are TGCGCCAGCAGCACCGTCCCGGGGCCGGGCACTGAAGCTTTCTTT.